The 8 T cell receptor beta chains presented below share a single source sample, sequenced in a study of blood T cell repertoires in COVID-19. Sequencing was performed with immunoSEQ multiplex PCR; in TCRdb, only in-frame clones are kept and a portion is missing. The table lists some 81,000 clones, roughly 91% of them singletons, with around 0.96% in the top ten. Sequencing was performed on peripheral blood. All receptors come from a woman aged 45-65 years in a cohort sampled during active COVID-19.

This clone was counted once. This chain joins TRBV24-1 and TRBJ1-2; D unresolved. Between the trimmed V and J ends, which lost 2 bases and 8 bases, there was a span of 5 bases. Germline loops: CDR1 KGHDR, CDR2 SFDVKD. This CDR3 contains 11 residues. CDR3 in amino acids: CATSDSTGYTF. CDR3 in DNA: TGTGCCACCAGTGATTCGACAGGCTACACCTTC.

CDR3 DNA sequence: TGTGCCAGCAGTTTAGGCAGGGGCTACGAGCAGTACTTC. It translates to CASSLGRGYEQYF. The chain links TRBV12-3 or TRBV12-4 to TRBJ2-7, with D possibly matching TRBD1 (6 bases). V lost 1 base and J 3 bases, leaving 7 bases between the germline ends. The CDR3 contains 13 residues.

The V gene is TRBV30, the J gene TRBJ1-4, with D perhaps matching TRBD1 (5 bases). The germline CDR1 and CDR2 sequences are GTSNPN and SVGIG (reference sequence). This CDR3 has 14 residues. The V and J ends lost 1 base and 3 bases respectively, with 9 bases between them. This chain's CDR3 is CAWSARGANEKLFF. CDR3 in DNA: TGTGCCTGGAGTGCACGGGGGGCTAATGAAAAACTGTTTTTT.

The rearrangement links TRBV4-2 to TRBJ2-1; no firm D call. The V gene lost 2 bases and the J gene lost 7 bases, with 6 bases spanning the gap. CDR1 and CDR2 (germline): LGHNA, YNFKEQ. CDR3 length equals 12 residues. The DNA of the CDR3 is TGTGCCAGCAGCCAACTCGCGAATGAGCAGTTCTTC. Amino acids: CASSQLANEQFF.

The chain couples TRBV28 to TRBJ1-1; D is perhaps TRBD1 (5 bases). The germline V gene encodes CDR1 MDHEN and CDR2 SYDVKM. The CDR3 spans 15 residues. V was pared by 1 base and J by 4 bases, with 13 bases between. The CDR3 loop is CASSLLAGGGTEAFF. The CDR3 DNA is TGTGCCAGCAGTTTATTGGCGGGGGGGGGCACTGAAGCTTTCTTT.

The V and J genes are TRBV28 and TRBJ2-7; the match to TRBD1 covers 7 bases. Germline V gives CDR1 MDHEN, CDR2 SYDVKM. The CDR3 length is 16 residues. V was pared by 5 bases and J by 0 bases, with 10 bases of the junction left unmatched. The CDR3 sequence is CASSALDRVSSYEQYF. The CDR3 nucleotides are TGTGCCAGCAGTGCCCTAGACAGGGTCAGCTCCTACGAGCAGTACTTC.

The chain links TRBV30 to TRBJ1-2; D is possibly TRBD1 (5 bases). Germline CDR1 GTSNPN, CDR2 SVGIG (reference sequence). V lost 3 bases, J lost 6 bases, and 11 bases lay in between. The CDR3 is 12 residues long. The CDR3 protein is CAWRRRGDGYTF. CDR3 DNA: TGTGCCTGGAGGAGGCGGGGGGATGGCTACACCTTC.

The chain combines TRBV10-2 with TRBJ2-2; D is perhaps TRBD1 (6 bases). Trimming removed 9 bases at V and 4 bases at J, with 12 bases between. The germline CDR1 and CDR2 sequences are WSHSY and SAAADI. The CDR3 runs to 13 residues. The DNA for the CDR3 is TGCGCCAGGTCGAGAGGGGGCACCGGGGAGCTGTTTTTT. Translating it yields CARSRGGTGELFF.